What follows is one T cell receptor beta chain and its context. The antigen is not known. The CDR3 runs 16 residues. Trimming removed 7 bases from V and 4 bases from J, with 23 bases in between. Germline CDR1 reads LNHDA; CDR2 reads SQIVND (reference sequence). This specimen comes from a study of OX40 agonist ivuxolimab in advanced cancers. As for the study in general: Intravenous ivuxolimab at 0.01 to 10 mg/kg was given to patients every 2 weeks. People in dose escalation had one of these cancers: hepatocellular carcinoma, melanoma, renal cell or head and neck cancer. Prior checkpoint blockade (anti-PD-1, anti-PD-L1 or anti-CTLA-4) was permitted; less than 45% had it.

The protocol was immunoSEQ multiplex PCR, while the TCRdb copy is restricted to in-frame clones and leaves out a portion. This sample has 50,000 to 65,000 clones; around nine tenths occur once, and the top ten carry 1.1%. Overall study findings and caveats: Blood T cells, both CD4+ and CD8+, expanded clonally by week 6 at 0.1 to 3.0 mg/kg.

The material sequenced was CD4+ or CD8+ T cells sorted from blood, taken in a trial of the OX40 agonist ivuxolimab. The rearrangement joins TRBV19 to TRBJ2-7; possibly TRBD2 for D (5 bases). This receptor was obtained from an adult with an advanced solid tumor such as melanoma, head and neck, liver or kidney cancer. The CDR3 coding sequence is TGTGCCAGTACCGGGGTCTCCGACGGGCGCGGATACGAGCAGTACTTC. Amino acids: CASTGVSDGRGYEQYF.